This T cell receptor (beta chain) appears in the sequencing data of a study of a mutant IDH1 vaccine in newly diagnosed glioma (dated by TCRdb to the early 2020s). Some background on the complete study: Patients were given eight vaccinations, in weeks 1, 3, 5, 7, 11, 15, 19 and 23, which matched visits V03 through V10. Vaccination started 4-6 weeks after radiotherapy alone, or was given together with temozolomide cycles in the groups whose treatment included chemotherapy. Of the approximately 34 patients who were treated, around 62% were male and roughly 40% were female, and the mean age was around 40 years. Before enrollment, most patients had been given radiochemotherapy with temozolomide as standard therapy, while the rest had received either radiotherapy alone or temozolomide alone. Peripheral blood samples were drawn at six visits, namely V03 (baseline), V05, V07, V10, V12 and V13. For exploratory analyses, longitudinal TCRB deep sequencing was carried out in roughly 23 treated patients wherever samples were available.

The trim is 8 bases for V and 2 bases for J, with a gap of 7 bases between the germline ends. From its cysteine to its phenylalanine, the CDR3 spans 12 amino acids. Only the CDR3 DNA stays, 36 bases, in frame from base 1. Based on the germline V gene, the CDR1 and CDR2 sequences are SNHLY and FYNNEI. Points on this clone: The specificity of this receptor is unknown. The sample holds no much larger clone one base away, and base qualities are not on file.

The method was the immunoSEQ multiplex PCR assay. Rearranged TCR beta chain sequences were amplified using the hsTCRB Kit according to the manufacturer's protocol. TCRB libraries were sequenced on an Illumina MiSeq. The study's processing was this. The proprietary platform of the kit vendor was used for demultiplexing, trimming and gene mapping. The table comes from immuneACCESS by way of TCRdb, which keeps in-frame sequences with V and J called. Part of the clones is missing from these tables; in studies checked, under half for an unresolved V gene and the rest for unknown reasons. From that table come the V and J calls and clone size; the DNA was used to work out D and trimming. In this sample the table shows roughly 60,000 clones, 84% of which occur a single time. The ten biggest clones cover 7% to 8.5% of the sample. The research as a whole found: Changes in the top peripheral T cell clonotypes picked up by TCRB sequencing did not appear to be linked to pseudoprogression. The authors stated that sample limitations prevented analyses of patient blood samples from being reproduced. PBMC samples for TCRB deep sequencing were selected based on availability. Immune responses induced by the vaccine were seen in around 93% of patients across multiple MHC alleles.

The time point tag for this specimen amounts to: week 5, during vaccination. Each vaccine dose was 300 ug of a 20-mer mutant IDH1 peptide in Montanide, given subcutaneously with topical imiquimod. The donors had newly diagnosed IDH1-mutant astrocytomas of WHO grade 3 or 4 that showed loss of nuclear ATRX. The samples were drawn from NOA16, a multicentre, single-arm, open-label phase I trial in Germany that tested a mutant IDH1 peptide vaccine in humans for the first time. Genomic DNA for TCRB sequencing was isolated from EDTA blood with the DNeasy Blood and Tissue Kit. The clonotype was recovered from a woman aged 50 to 60 with glioma. The sample here was PBMCs, taken from a glioma patient whose treatment included an IDH1 peptide vaccine. The chain uses TRBV2 and TRBJ1-5; matching of 5 bases hints at TRBD1 as the D gene. The encoded CDR3 is CASRDGNQPQHF. The sequence in DNA is TGTGCCAGCCGGGACGGCAATCAGCCCCAGCATTTT.